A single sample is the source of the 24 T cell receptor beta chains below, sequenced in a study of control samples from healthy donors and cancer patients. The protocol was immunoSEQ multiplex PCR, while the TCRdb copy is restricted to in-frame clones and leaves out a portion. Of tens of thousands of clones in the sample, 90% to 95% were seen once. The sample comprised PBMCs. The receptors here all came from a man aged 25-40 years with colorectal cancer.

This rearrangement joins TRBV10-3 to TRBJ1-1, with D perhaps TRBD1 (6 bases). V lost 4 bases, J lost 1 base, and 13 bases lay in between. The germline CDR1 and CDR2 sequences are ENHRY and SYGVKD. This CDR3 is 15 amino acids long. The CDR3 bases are TGTGCCATCAGTGTACCGGGGGCCCGGAACACTGAAGCTTTCTTT. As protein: CAISVPGARNTEAFF.

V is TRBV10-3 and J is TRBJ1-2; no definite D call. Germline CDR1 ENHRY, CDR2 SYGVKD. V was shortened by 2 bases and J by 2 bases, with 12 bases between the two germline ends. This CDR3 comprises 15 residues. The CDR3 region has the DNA TGTGCCATCAGTGAGATAGCAGGTGGGAACTATGGCTACACCTTC. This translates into CAISEIAGGNYGYTF.

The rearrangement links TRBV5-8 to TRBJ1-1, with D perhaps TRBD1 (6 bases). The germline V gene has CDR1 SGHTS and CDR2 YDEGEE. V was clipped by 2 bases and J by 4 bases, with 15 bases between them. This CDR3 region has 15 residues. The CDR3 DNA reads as TGTGCCAGCAGCTTACAACAGGGACCTCGCACTGAAGCTTTCTTT. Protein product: CASSLQQGPRTEAFF. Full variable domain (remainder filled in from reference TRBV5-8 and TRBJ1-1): EAGVTQSPTHLIKTRGQQATLRCSPISGHTSVYWYQQALGLGLQFLLWYDEGEERNRGNFPPRFSGRQFPNYSSELNVNALELEDSALYLCASSLQQGPRTEAFFGQGTRLTVV.

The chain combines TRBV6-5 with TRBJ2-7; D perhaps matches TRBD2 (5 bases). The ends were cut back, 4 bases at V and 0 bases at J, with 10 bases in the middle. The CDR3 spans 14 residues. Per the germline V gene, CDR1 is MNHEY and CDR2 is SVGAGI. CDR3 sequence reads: CASSWTGNSYEQYF. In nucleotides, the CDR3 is TGTGCCAGCAGTTGGACTGGGAACTCCTACGAGCAGTACTTC.

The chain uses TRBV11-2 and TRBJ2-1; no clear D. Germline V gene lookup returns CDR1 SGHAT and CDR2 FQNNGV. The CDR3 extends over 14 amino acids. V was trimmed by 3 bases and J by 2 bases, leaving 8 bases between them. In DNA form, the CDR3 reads TGTGCCAGCAGCTTCACACAGACCTACAATGAGCAGTTCTTC. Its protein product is CASSFTQTYNEQFF.

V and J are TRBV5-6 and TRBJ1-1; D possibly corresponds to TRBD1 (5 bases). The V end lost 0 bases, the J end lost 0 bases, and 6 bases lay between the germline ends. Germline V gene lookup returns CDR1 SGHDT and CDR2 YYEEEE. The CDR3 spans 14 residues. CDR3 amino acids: CASSLGQMNTEAFF. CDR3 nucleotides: TGTGCCAGCAGCTTGGGACAGATGAACACTGAAGCTTTCTTT.

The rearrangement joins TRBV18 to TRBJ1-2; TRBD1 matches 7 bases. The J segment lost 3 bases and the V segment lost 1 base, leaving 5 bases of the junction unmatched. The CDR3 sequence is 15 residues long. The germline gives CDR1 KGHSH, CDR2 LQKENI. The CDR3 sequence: CASSPRQGGDYGYTF. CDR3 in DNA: TGTGCCAGCTCACCACGACAGGGAGGTGACTATGGCTACACCTTC.

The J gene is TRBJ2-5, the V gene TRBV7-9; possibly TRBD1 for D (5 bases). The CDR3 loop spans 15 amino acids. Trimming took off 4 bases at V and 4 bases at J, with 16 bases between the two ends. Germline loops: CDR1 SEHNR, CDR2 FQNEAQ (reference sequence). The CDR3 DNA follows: TGTGCCAGCAGCTCCACTGGAGCAGGGCGAGAGACCCAGTACTTC. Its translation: CASSSTGAGRETQYF.

The CDR3 DNA reads TGTGCCAGCAGCAATATCAACACTGAAGCTTTCTTT. It encodes CASSNINTEAFF. This chain links TRBV6-5 with TRBJ1-1; the D is unclear. Trimming removed 6 bases from V and 2 bases from J, with 7 bases in between. Looked up from germline, CDR1 is MNHEY and CDR2 is SVGAGI. The CDR3 totals 12 residues.

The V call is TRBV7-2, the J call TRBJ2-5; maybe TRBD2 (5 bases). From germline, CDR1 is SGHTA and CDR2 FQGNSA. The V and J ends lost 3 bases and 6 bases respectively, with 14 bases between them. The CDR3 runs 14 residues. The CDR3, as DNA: TGTGCCAGCAGCTTGGGTACAGAGGGAAAGACCCAGTACTTC. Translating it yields CASSLGTEGKTQYF. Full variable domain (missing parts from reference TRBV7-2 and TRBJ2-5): GAGVSQSPSNKVTEKGKDVELRCDPISGHTALYWYRQSLGQGLEFLIYFQGNSAPDKSGLPSDRFSAERTGGSVSTLTIQRTQQEDSAVYLCASSLGTEGKTQYFGPGTRLLVL.

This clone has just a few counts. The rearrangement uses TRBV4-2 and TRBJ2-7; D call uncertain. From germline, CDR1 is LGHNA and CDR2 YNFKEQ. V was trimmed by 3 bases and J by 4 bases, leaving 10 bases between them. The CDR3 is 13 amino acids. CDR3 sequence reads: CASSHQVSYEQYF. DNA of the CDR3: TGTGCCAGCAGCCACCAAGTCTCTTACGAGCAGTACTTC.

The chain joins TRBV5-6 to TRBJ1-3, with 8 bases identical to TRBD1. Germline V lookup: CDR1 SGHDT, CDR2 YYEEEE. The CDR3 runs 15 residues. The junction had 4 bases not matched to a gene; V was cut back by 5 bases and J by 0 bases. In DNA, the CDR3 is TGTGCCAGCAGGGCCACAGGGGGCTCTGGAAACACCATATATTTT. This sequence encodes CASRATGGSGNTIYF.

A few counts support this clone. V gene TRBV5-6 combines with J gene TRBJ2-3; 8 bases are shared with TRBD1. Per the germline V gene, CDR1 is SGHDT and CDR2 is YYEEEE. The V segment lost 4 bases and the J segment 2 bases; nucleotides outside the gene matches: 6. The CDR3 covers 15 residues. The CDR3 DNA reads TGTGCCAGCAGCCCGACAGGGGTTGACACAGATACGCAGTATTTT. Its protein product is CASSPTGVDTDTQYF.

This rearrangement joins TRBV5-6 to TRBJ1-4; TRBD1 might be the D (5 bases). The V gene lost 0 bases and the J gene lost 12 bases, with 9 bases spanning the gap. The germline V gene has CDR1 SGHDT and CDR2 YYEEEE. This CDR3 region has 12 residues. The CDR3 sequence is CASSLGDGELFF. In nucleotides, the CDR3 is TGTGCCAGCAGCTTGGGGGACGGGGAACTGTTTTTT.

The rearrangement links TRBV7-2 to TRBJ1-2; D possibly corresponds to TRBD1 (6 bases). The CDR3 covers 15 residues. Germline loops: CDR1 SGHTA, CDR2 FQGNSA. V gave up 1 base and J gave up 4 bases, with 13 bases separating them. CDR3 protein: CASSLDTGKGYGYTF. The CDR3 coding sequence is TGTGCCAGCAGCTTAGATACAGGGAAAGGCTATGGCTACACCTTC.

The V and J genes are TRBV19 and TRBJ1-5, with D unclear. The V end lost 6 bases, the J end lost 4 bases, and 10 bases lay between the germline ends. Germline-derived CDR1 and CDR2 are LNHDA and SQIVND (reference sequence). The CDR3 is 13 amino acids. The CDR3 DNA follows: TGTGCCAGTAGGATGGAGAGGAATCAGCCCCAGCATTTT. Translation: CASRMERNQPQHF. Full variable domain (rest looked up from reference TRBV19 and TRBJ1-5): DGGITQSPKYLFRKEGQNVTLSCEQNLNHDAMYWYRQDPGQGLRLIYYSQIVNDFQKGDIAEGYSVSREKKESFPLTVTSAQKNPTAFYLCASRMERNQPQHFGDGTRLSIL.

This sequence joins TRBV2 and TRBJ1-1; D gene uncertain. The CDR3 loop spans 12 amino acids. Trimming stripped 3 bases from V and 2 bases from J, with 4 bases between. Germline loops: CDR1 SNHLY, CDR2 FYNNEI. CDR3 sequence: CASSDLNTEAFF. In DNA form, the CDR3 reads TGTGCCAGCAGTGACCTTAACACTGAAGCTTTCTTT.

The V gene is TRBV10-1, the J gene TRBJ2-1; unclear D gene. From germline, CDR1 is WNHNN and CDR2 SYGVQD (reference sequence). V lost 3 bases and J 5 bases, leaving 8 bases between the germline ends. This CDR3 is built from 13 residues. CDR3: CASSEASHNEQFF. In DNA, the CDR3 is TGCGCCAGCAGTGAAGCGAGCCACAATGAGCAGTTCTTC.

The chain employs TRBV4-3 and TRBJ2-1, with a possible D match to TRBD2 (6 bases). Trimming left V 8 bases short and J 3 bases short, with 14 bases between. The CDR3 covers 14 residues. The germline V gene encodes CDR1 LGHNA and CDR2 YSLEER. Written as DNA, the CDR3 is TGCGCCAGCGGACCGGGACTCCTCTACAATGAGCAGTTCTTC. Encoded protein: CASGPGLLYNEQFF.

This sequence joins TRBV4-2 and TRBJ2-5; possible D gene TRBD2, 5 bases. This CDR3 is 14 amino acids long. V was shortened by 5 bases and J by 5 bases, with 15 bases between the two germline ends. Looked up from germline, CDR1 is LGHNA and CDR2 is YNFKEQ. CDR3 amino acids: CASSMTTGWETQYF. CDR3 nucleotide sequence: TGTGCCAGCAGCATGACTACCGGCTGGGAGACCCAGTACTTC.

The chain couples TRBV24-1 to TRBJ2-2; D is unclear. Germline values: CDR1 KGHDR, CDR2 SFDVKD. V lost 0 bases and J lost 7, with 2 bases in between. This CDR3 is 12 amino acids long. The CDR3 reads CATSDLNGELFF. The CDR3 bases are TGTGCCACCAGTGATTTGAACGGGGAGCTGTTTTTT.

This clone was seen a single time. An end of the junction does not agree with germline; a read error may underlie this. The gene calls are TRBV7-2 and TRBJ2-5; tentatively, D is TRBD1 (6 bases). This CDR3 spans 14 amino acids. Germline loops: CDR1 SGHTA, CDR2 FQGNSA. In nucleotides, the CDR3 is TGTGCCGGCAGCCCCGACAGGTTTCAAGAGACCCAGTACTTC. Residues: CAGSPDRFQETQYF.

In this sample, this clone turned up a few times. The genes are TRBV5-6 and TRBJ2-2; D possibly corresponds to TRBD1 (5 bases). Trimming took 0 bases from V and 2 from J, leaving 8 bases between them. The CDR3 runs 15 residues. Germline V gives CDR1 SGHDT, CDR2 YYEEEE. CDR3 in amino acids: CASSLDQGNTGELFF. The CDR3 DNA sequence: TGTGCCAGCAGCTTGGATCAGGGCAACACCGGGGAGCTGTTTTTT.

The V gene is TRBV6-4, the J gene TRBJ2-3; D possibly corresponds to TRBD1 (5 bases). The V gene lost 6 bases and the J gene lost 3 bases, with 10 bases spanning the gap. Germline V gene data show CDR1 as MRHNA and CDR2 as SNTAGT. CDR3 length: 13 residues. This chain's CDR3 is CASSQGFTDTQYF. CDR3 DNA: TGTGCCAGCAGCCAGGGATTTACAGATACGCAGTATTTT.